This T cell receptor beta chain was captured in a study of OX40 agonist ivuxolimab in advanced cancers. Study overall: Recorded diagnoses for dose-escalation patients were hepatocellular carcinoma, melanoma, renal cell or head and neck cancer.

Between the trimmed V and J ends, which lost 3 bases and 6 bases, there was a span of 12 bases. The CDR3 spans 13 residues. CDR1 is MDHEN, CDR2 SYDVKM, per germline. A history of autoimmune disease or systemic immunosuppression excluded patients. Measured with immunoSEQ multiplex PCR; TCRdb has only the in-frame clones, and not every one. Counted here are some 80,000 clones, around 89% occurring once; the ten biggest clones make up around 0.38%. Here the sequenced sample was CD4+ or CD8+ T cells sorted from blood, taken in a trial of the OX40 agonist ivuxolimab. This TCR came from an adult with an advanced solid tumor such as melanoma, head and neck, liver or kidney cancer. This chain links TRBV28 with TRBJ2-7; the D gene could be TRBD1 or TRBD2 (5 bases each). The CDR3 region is CASSFFRDLEQYF. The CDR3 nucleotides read TGTGCCAGCAGTTTTTTCCGGGACCTCGAGCAGTACTTC.